A selection of T cell receptor beta chains follows, all from one sample in a study of blood T cell repertoires in COVID-19. TCRdb's copy holds only in-frame clones and misses some; the assay was immunoSEQ multiplex PCR. The table records 95,000 to 100,000 clones, about 87% of them present only once. Sequenced sample: peripheral blood. The receptor source for this set is a human donor with COVID-19, enrolled during active disease. The donor label of this sample is uncertain. CDR3s include the opening cysteine and the closing phenylalanine or tryptophan. The D gene is left open where the match is weak. Clone size, where shown, is once, few, many, or a class for clones that have expanded.

j_call clone_size v_call d_call cdr3_aa cdr3_nt
TRBJ2-1 many TRBV4-1 TRBD1 CASSQIHRGQGKNEQFF TGCGCCAGCAGCCAAATTCATAGGGGACAGGGTAAAAATGAGCAGTTCTTC
TRBJ1-2 . TRBV4-1 . CASSRMASLTSRAQYGYTF TGCGCCAGCAGCCGAATGGCCAGCTTAACATCGAGGGCCCAATATGGCTACACCTTC
TRBJ1-1 . TRBV25-1 . CASSTPSGGNTEAFF TGTGCCAGCAGCACCCCCTCGGGGGGGAACACTGAAGCTTTCTTT
TRBJ2-7 . TRBV5-1 TRBD1 CASSQTGTGDEQYF TGCGCCAGCAGCCAAACCGGGACAGGGGACGAGCAGTACTTC
TRBJ1-2 once TRBV2 . CASSEVIGVYGYTF TGTGCCAGCAGTGAGGTCATCGGGGTCTATGGCTACACCTTC
TRBJ2-7 . TRBV30 TRBD2 CAWSIRRLAGGYEQYF TGTGCCTGGAGTATACGCCGTCTAGCGGGAGGGTACGAGCAGTACTTC
TRBJ2-7 . TRBV2 TRBD1 CASNPAWTGGGEQYF TGTGCCAGCAACCCGGCCTGGACAGGGGGCGGAGAGCAGTACTTC
TRBJ2-3 few TRBV19 . CASSILLEDTQYF TGTGCCAGTAGTATCCTCCTAGAGGATACGCAGTATTTT
TRBJ1-4 . TRBV29-1 TRBD1 CSANLRDRGTSNEKLFF TGCAGCGCGAACCTCCGGGACAGGGGGACCTCTAATGAAAAACTGTTTTTT
TRBJ2-7 . TRBV11-2 TRBD1 CASSPRGAGGYEQYF TGTGCCAGCAGCCCCAGAGGGGCAGGGGGATACGAGCAGTACTTC
TRBJ1-3 . TRBV11-2 . CASSYSPLGRRGNTIYF TGTGCCAGCAGCTATAGTCCCCTGGGGCGTCGGGGAAACACCATATATTTT
TRBJ1-5 . TRBV19 . CASRKWGGQEPQHF TGTGCCAGTAGGAAGTGGGGGGGCCAAGAGCCCCAGCATTTT
TRBJ2-1 . TRBV12-3/TRBV12-4 . CASSPFSYGEQFF TGTGCCAGCAGTCCCTTTAGCTACGGTGAGCAGTTCTTC
TRBJ1-6 . TRBV30 . CAWKGSSYNSPLHF TGTGCCTGGAAAGGGAGCTCCTATAATTCACCCCTCCACTTT
TRBJ1-1 . TRBV19 . CASSINRDREAFF TGTGCCAGTAGCATTAACAGGGATCGTGAAGCTTTCTTT
TRBJ2-3 once TRBV11-3 TRBD1 CASSTDRADTQYF TGTGCCAGCAGCACCGACAGGGCAGATACGCAGTATTTT
TRBJ1-2 . TRBV5-1 . CASSLYGGGYTF TGCGCCAGCAGCTTGTACGGAGGTGGCTACACCTTC
TRBJ1-2 . TRBV21-1 . CASSSQAAGYTF TGTGCCAGCAGCTCACAGGCTGCTGGCTACACCTTC
TRBJ1-5 . TRBV4-2 TRBD1 CASSQVHRGSNQPQHF TGTGCCAGCAGCCAAGTTCACAGGGGTAGCAATCAGCCCCAGCATTTT
TRBJ1-1 . TRBV10-1 TRBD1 CASTRLEWDRDTNTEAFF TGCGCCAGCACCAGACTAGAGTGGGACAGAGACACGAACACTGAAGCTTTCTTT
TRBJ2-1 . TRBV9 . CASSVGGSGNYNEQFF TGTGCCAGCAGCGTAGGGGGTAGCGGAAACTACAATGAGCAGTTCTTC
TRBJ2-2 . TRBV4-1 TRBD2 CASSVPLAGGPNTGELFF TGCGCCAGCAGCGTGCCACTAGCGGGGGGGCCAAACACCGGGGAGCTGTTTTTT
TRBJ1-3 . TRBV2 TRBD1 CARGGTENSGNTIYF TGTGCCAGGGGCGGGACAGAGAACTCTGGAAACACCATATATTTT
TRBJ1-2 . TRBV6-1 . CASSAAGRVLFRGYTF TGTGCCAGCAGTGCTGCGGGGAGGGTGCTGTTTCGTGGCTACACCTTC
TRBJ2-7 . TRBV7-3 TRBD1 CASSRTGGLGGRYEQYF TGTGCCAGCAGCCGGACAGGGGGACTAGGGGGAAGATACGAGCAGTACTTC
TRBJ1-3 once TRBV5-1 TRBD1 CASSPGQRRNTIYF TGCGCCAGCAGCCCGGGACAGCGCCGAAACACCATATATTTT
TRBJ1-4 . TRBV9 TRBD1 CASSATGQGEKLFF TGTGCCAGCAGCGCGACAGGACAGGGTGAAAAACTGTTTTTT
TRBJ1-4 . TRBV6-2/TRBV6-3 . CASSSAISRQSYNEKLFF TGTGCCAGCAGTTCGGCCATTTCCAGACAGTCGTACAATGAAAAACTGTTTTTT
TRBJ1-6 . TRBV11-1 . CASSLESGKNSPLHF TGTGCCAGCAGCTTAGAGTCGGGGAAGAATTCACCCCTCCACTTT
TRBJ2-1 . TRBV9 TRBD2 CASSVGLAGGLHEQFF TGTGCCAGCAGCGTAGGTTTAGCGGGAGGTTTACATGAGCAGTTCTTC
TRBJ2-3 once TRBV10-1 . CASSLAGDTQYF TGCGCCAGCAGCCTGGCAGGGGATACGCAGTATTTT
TRBJ1-2 . TRBV6-5 . CASSPYYGYTF TGTGCCAGCAGTCCCTACTATGGCTACACCTTC
TRBJ2-7 . TRBV3-1/TRBV3-2 . CASSRTDEEGYEQYF TGTGCCAGCAGCCGGACGGACGAGGAGGGATACGAGCAGTACTTC
TRBJ2-3 . TRBV14 TRBD1 CASSPIQGQGITDTQYF TGTGCCAGCAGCCCCATTCAAGGACAGGGTATAACAGATACGCAGTATTTT
TRBJ1-2 . TRBV6-6 . CASSYSSADYGYTF TGTGCCAGCAGTTACTCGAGCGCGGACTATGGCTACACCTTC
TRBJ1-2 . TRBV30 . CAWSFGGNYGYTF TGTGCCTGGAGTTTCGGAGGCAACTATGGCTACACCTTC
TRBJ1-6 . TRBV19 TRBD1 CASSVDRGVGSPLHF TGTGCCAGTAGTGTGGACAGGGGAGTTGGGTCACCCCTCCACTTT
TRBJ2-7 . TRBV7-9 TRBD2 CASSPGLAISYEQYF TGTGCCAGCAGCCCGGGACTAGCGATCTCCTACGAGCAGTACTTC
TRBJ1-3 . TRBV6-5 . CASSSLLYSGNTIYF TGTGCCAGCAGCTCCCTCTTATACTCTGGAAACACCATATATTTT
TRBJ2-3 once TRBV5-4 TRBD2 CASSPWTSGVGDTQYF TGTGCCAGCAGCCCCTGGACTAGCGGGGTGGGGGATACGCAGTATTTT
TRBJ2-3 . TRBV7-7 TRBD1 CASSSNQAGTGSTDTQYF TGTGCCAGCAGCTCCAATCAAGCAGGGACAGGGAGTACAGATACGCAGTATTTT
TRBJ1-1 . TRBV29-1 TRBD1 CSARRQGVQAFF TGCAGCGCCCGGAGACAGGGGGTTCAAGCTTTCTTT
TRBJ2-1 . TRBV6-5 TRBD2 CVAGDEYNEQFF TGTGTCGCGGGAGATGAGTACAATGAGCAGTTCTTC
TRBJ1-1 . TRBV28 . CASSGSRGNTEAFF TGTGCCAGCAGTGGGAGCAGGGGGAACACTGAAGCTTTCTTT
TRBJ1-6 . TRBV3-1/TRBV3-2 . CASSRGDAGNNSPLHF TGTGCCAGCAGCCGGGGTGATGCAGGGAATAATTCACCCCTCCACTTT
TRBJ1-6 . TRBV3-1/TRBV3-2 TRBD1 CASRTGSNSPLHF TGTGCCAGCAGGACAGGGAGCAATTCACCCCTCCACTTT
TRBJ1-1 few TRBV2 TRBD1 CASSLTTGVGTEAFF TGTGCCAGCAGTCTAACGACAGGGGTCGGCACTGAAGCTTTCTTT
TRBJ1-3 . TRBV5-1 TRBD1 CASSLRDRESGNTIYF TGCGCCAGCAGCCTCCGGGACAGGGAATCTGGAAACACCATATATTTT
TRBJ2-2 . TRBV7-8 . CASSLDSNTGELFF TGTGCCAGCAGCCTCGACAGTAACACCGGGGAGCTGTTTTTT
TRBJ2-1 . TRBV6-5 TRBD1 CASSSQGFTEQFF TGTGCCAGCAGTTCACAGGGGTTTACTGAGCAGTTCTTC
TRBJ2-7 . TRBV18 . CASSQLTGSYEQYF TGTGCCAGCTCACAATTAACAGGGTCCTACGAGCAGTACTTC
TRBJ1-3 . TRBV5-3 . CARSLNRYSGNTIYF TGTGCCAGAAGCTTGAACAGATACTCTGGAAACACCATATATTTT
TRBJ1-2 once TRBV6-5 . CASSYTSSGDYGYTF TGTGCCAGCAGTTACACCTCGTCGGGGGACTATGGCTACACCTTC
TRBJ2-7 . TRBV11-3 TRBD2 CASSLAWGRAGVSLYEQYF TGTGCCAGCAGCTTAGCCTGGGGTCGAGCGGGAGTCTCTCTTTACGAGCAGTACTTC